This section outlines one T cell receptor (beta chain) sequence together with its context. Its antigen is unknown. No much larger clone is present one base from it, and per-base qualities are unavailable. Instrument on record: Illumina NovaSeq 6000. TCRalpha and TCRbeta cDNA libraries were constructed by 5'RACE with constant-segment primers, with sample barcodes and unique molecular identifiers being introduced. Trizol reagent was used to extract RNA from every sample. Amplification of the libraries took two PCR steps, and the second step added a second sample barcode plus Illumina TruSeq adapters. Libraries were sequenced on an Illumina NovaSeq with 2 x 150 bp paired-end reads. For the original study's pipeline: With migec v1.2.7, reads were demultiplexed and then collapsed into UMI-guided consensus sequences. Using mixcr v2.1.11, UMI consensuses were aligned to TRA and TRB V and J templates and then assembled into clonotypes. Clonotypes were classified as expanded or contracted when called significant by both edgeR and NoisET, with noise models trained on biological replicates. edgeR calls used a false discovery rate-adjusted p below 0.01 and a log2 fold-change threshold of 1. As an exploratory analysis of dynamics, max-normalized trajectories of the 1000 most abundant clonotypes were examined by PCA with hierarchical clustering. The CD4 or CD8 phenotype of responding clones was assigned using the separately sequenced CD4+ and CD8+ repertoires. TCRdb's own reprocessing of the public reads used fastp at Q25 and MiXCR and kept productive beta chains. Every distinct CDR3 protein forms one entry, paired with its most common genes and DNA. TCRdb assigned the V and J calls; the authors' analysis was not used. The sample table shows about 250,000 distinct CDR3 sequences, and approximately 15% are seen once. Of the sample, 2% to 2.5% falls within the top ten clones.

Trimming accounts for 5 bases at V and 3 bases at J, while the number of junction bases matched to no gene is 10. Counted from cysteine to phenylalanine, this CDR3 has 17 amino acids. The read is trimmed to its CDR3 DNA, 51 bases read in frame from base 1. The data derive from a study of T-cell memory formation after mild COVID-19 (dated by TCRdb to 2020 to 2022). Concerning the study at large: TCR sequence clusters from the two donors were largely donor specific. The cohort comprised two young, previously healthy adult volunteers, one female and one male. Longitudinal TCRalpha and TCRbeta repertoire sequencing tracked T-cell clones expanding and contracting after mild COVID-19 in two donors.

Study-level results and caveats: SARS-CoV-2 specificity was not confirmed for the second-wave clones peaking on day 37. Only two mild cases were covered by the study, and larger cohorts that include severe cases with pre-infection samples were considered necessary. Balanced CD4/CD8 phenotypes were observed for clones contracting from day 15 to 85, whereas a bias towards CD4+ was observed for a second wave of clones expanding from day 15 to 37. Contracting CD4+ clones were located mainly in the CM and EM memory subsets, whereas CD8+ clones were found to be enriched in EMRA. Some responding clones were detected in pre-infection memory, suggesting pre-existing cross-reactive memory T cells joined the SARS-CoV-2 response.

Ficoll-Paque density gradient centrifugation was the method used to isolate PBMCs. Specimen: PBMCs or a T cell subset sorted from them (not recorded which). The receptor was isolated from an adult woman who had mild COVID-19 (a few samples of this study predate the infection). The sample titles of this study are shuffled in the database, so cell type and time point are left out; the donor was told from shared clones. The chain employs TRBV12-3 or TRBV12-4 and TRBJ2-3; TRBD2 agrees with 11 junctional bases. The CDR3 corresponds to CASSPLTSGVRTDTQYF. The DNA sequence is as follows: TGTGCCAGCAGTCCGCTGACTAGCGGGGTTCGTACAGATACGCAGTATTTT.